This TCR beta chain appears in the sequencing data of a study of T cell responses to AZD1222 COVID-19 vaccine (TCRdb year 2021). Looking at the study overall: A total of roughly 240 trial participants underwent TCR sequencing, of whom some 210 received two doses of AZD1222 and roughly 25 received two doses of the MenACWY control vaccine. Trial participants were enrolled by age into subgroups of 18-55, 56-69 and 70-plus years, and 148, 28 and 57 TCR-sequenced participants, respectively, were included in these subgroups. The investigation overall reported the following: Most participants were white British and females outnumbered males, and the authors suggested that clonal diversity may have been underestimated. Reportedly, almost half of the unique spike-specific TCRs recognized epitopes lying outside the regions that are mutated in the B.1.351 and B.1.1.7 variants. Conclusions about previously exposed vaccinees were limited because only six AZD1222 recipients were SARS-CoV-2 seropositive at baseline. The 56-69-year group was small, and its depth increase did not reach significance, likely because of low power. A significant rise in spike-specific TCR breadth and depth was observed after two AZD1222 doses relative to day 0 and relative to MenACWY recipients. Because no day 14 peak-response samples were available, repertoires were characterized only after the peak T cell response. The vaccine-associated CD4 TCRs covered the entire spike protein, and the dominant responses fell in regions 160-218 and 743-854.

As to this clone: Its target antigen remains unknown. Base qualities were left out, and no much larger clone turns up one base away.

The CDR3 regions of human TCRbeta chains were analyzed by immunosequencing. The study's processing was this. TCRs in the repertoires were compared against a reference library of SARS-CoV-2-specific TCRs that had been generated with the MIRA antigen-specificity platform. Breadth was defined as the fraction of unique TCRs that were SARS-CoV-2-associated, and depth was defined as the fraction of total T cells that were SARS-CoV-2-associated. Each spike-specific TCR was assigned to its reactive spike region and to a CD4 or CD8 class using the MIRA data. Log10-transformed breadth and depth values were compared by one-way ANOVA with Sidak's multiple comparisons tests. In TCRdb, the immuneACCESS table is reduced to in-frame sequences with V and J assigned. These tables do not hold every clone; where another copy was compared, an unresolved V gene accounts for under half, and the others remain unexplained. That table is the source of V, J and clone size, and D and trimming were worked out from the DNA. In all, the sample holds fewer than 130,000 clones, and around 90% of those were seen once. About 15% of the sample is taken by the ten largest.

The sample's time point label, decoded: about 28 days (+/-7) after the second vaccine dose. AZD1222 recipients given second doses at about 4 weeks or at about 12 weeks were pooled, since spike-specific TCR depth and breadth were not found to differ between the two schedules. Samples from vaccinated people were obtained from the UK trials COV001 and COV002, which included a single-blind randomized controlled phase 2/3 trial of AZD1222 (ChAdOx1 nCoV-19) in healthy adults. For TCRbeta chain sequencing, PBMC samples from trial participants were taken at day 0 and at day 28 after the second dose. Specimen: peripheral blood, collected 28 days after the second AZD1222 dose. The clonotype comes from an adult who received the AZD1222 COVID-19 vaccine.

For the CDR3, the sequence is CASSFLTGRSVTQETQYF. The DNA sequence follows: TGTGCCAGCAGTTTTTTGACAGGGAGATCGGTAACCCAAGAGACCCAGTACTTC. The sequence joins TRBV27 to TRBJ2-5; 7 nucleotides in the junction match TRBD1. CDR3 length: 18 amino acids, cysteine to phenylalanine. Only the CDR3 region is kept as DNA, spanning 54 bases read in frame from base 1. CDR1 and CDR2 are drawn from the germline V gene (reference sequence): MNHEY, SMNVEV. V trim: 3 bases; J trim: 1 base; unmatched bases: 14.